These 32 T cell receptor beta chains were all obtained from the same sample, sequenced in a study of blood T cell repertoires in COVID-19. Sequencing used immunoSEQ multiplex PCR; TCRdb keeps in-frame clones, though not all of them. The table shows roughly 13,000 clones, with 80% to 90% occurring only once. The sequencing input was peripheral blood. The receptors derive from a human donor in a cohort sampled during active COVID-19.

Turning to this clone: Other DNA sequences in the sample encode the same CDR3. V and J are TRBV3-1 (or the pseudogene TRBV3-2) and TRBJ1-3; 7 bases align to TRBD1. J lost 4 bases, V lost 1 base, and 4 bases had no gene match. Germline V lookup: CDR1 LGHDT, CDR2 YNNKEL (reference sequence). CDR3 length equals 15 residues. The DNA for the CDR3 is TGTGCCAGCAGCCAAGTGACAGGGACGGGAAACACCATATATTTT. It specifies CASSQVTGTGNTIYF.

The J gene is TRBJ2-1, the V gene TRBV20-1; TRBD2 matches 7 bases. After removal of 3 bases from V and 1 base from J, the junction contained 9 bases not matched to a gene. The CDR3 is made up of 16 amino acids. Germline values: CDR1 DFQATT, CDR2 SNEGSKA (reference sequence). CDR3: CSASMNSGLSYNEQFF. CDR3 nucleotide sequence: TGCAGTGCTAGTATGAATAGCGGGCTATCCTACAATGAGCAGTTCTTC.

The V gene is TRBV9, the J gene TRBJ1-1; 8 bases fit TRBD1. With 3 bases clipped from V and 0 bases from J, the junction kept 4 bases outside the gene matches. CDR1 and CDR2 from the germline V gene are SGDLS and YYNGEE. There are 15 residues in the CDR3. The CDR3 reads CASSALTGVNTEAFF. Here the CDR3 DNA reads TGTGCCAGCAGCGCCCTGACAGGGGTGAACACTGAAGCTTTCTTT.

The chain uses TRBV29-1 and TRBJ2-2; TRBD1 matches 8 bases. The trim removed 0 bases at V and 7 bases at J, leaving 7 bases unmatched. Germline V CDR1 and CDR2: SQVTM, ANQGSEA. This CDR3 region has 15 residues. The CDR3 DNA reads TGCAGCGTTGAAGAGGGCCAGGGGGCAATCGGGGAGCTGTTTTTT. This translates into CSVEEGQGAIGELFF.

The J gene is TRBJ1-2, the V gene TRBV2, with a possible D match to TRBD1 (5 bases). The germline V gene encodes CDR1 SNHLY and CDR2 FYNNEI. This CDR3 region has 13 residues. Trimming took off 4 bases at V and 4 bases at J, with 10 bases between the two ends. The CDR3 region has the DNA TGTGCCAGCAGTGCAGGGATGGGCTATGGCTACACCTTC. The encoded protein is CASSAGMGYGYTF.

The chain links TRBV7-3 to TRBJ1-3, with 7 bases aligning to TRBD1. The CDR3 runs to 14 residues. V shed 0 bases and J 4 bases; nucleotides not matched to a gene: 0. The V gene's germline CDR1 is SGHTA and CDR2 FQGTGA. CDR3 residues: CASSLTGGGNTIYF. In nucleotides, the CDR3 is TGTGCCAGCAGCTTAACAGGGGGCGGAAACACCATATATTTT.

The rearrangement joins TRBV5-1 to TRBJ2-5; 8 bases agree with TRBD2. The CDR3 spans 16 residues. Trimming cost V 4 bases and J 5 bases; bases outside gene matches: 13. Germline CDR1 SGHRS, CDR2 YFSETQ. As DNA, the CDR3 is TGCGCCAGCAGCCCTCGGGCGGGGGGCGTCACTGAGACCCAGTACTTC. This translates into CASSPRAGGVTETQYF.

This clone is classed as large. The chain joins TRBV10-3 to TRBJ2-7; 9 bases map to TRBD1. The CDR3 loop spans 16 amino acids. J gave up 7 bases and V 6 bases, and 16 bases lay outside the gene matches. The germline V gene has CDR1 ENHRY and CDR2 SYGVKD. CDR3 region: CAISTPTRDRAGEQYF. The CDR3 DNA follows: TGTGCCATCAGCACCCCCACCCGGGACAGGGCAGGAGAGCAGTACTTC.

The chain carries TRBV30 and TRBJ1-3; D ambiguous. V was shortened by 4 bases and J by 0 bases, with 16 bases between the two germline ends. The germline gives CDR1 GTSNPN, CDR2 SVGIG (reference sequence). The CDR3 loop spans 16 amino acids. In DNA, the CDR3 is TGTGCCTGGATCCGTCCCGACATTGTCTCTGGAAACACCATATATTTT. Its translation: CAWIRPDIVSGNTIYF.

This chain uses TRBV4-2 with TRBJ2-1, with 13 bases matching TRBD2. Germline V gene data show CDR1 as LGHNA and CDR2 as YNFKEQ. The length of the CDR3 is 19 residues. With V trimmed by 2 bases and J by 6 bases, 13 bases remained unmatched. CDR3 protein: CASSQQLYWTSGRGNEQFF. Written as DNA, the CDR3 is TGTGCCAGCAGCCAACAACTGTACTGGACTAGCGGGAGAGGCAATGAGCAGTTCTTC.

V is TRBV9 and J is TRBJ2-7, with TRBD1 as a possible D gene (5 bases). Germline V gene sequence: CDR1 SGDLS, CDR2 YYNGEE. Trimming stripped 5 bases from V and 7 bases from J, with 16 bases between. This CDR3 is 13 amino acids long. The CDR3 reads CASSRIQGREQYF. CDR3 bases: TGTGCCAGCAGTCGAATCCAGGGTCGGGAGCAGTACTTC.

The V gene is TRBV18, the J gene TRBJ1-1; tentatively, D is TRBD1 (5 bases). CDR3 length equals 15 residues. From germline, CDR1 is KGHSH and CDR2 LQKENI. Trimming shortened V by 2 bases and J by 0 bases, and 10 bases separated the two germline ends. CDR3 protein: CASSPAGGLNTEAFF. CDR3 nucleotide sequence: TGTGCCAGCTCACCAGCGGGGGGTCTGAACACTGAAGCTTTCTTT. Drawing the rest from reference TRBV18 and TRBJ1-1, the complete variable domain is NAGVMQNPRHLVRRRGQEARLRCSPMKGHSHVYWYRQLPEEGLKFMVYLQKENIIDESGMPKERFSAEFPKEGPSILRIQQVVRGDSAAYFCASSPAGGLNTEAFFGQGTRLTVV.

The genes are TRBV30 and TRBJ2-4, with TRBD1 as a possible D gene (5 bases). Germline V lookup: CDR1 GTSNPN, CDR2 SVGIG (reference sequence). The V and J ends lost 1 base and 8 bases respectively, with 9 bases between them. The CDR3 has 12 residues. The DNA for the CDR3 is TGTGCCTGGAGTGAGGGGCGAGACATTCAGTACTTC. Amino acids: CAWSEGRDIQYF.

The chain carries TRBV28 and TRBJ1-2; D might be TRBD1 (6 bases). V lost 4 bases, J lost 2 bases, and 14 bases lay in between. The CDR3 extends over 15 amino acids. Per the germline V gene, CDR1 is MDHEN and CDR2 is SYDVKM. The CDR3 region has the DNA TGTGCCAGCAGTTCTACTTCACAGGGAAACTATGGCTACACCTTC. Amino acid sequence: CASSSTSQGNYGYTF.

The chain carries TRBV28 and TRBJ1-5, with 7 nucleotides matching TRBD1. Germline loops: CDR1 MDHEN, CDR2 SYDVKM. The CDR3 has 15 amino acids. V lost 6 bases and J lost 0; bases outside the gene matches: 5. This CDR3 reads CASRRQGISNQPQHF. The CDR3 DNA reads TGTGCCAGCAGACGACAGGGCATTAGCAATCAGCCCCAGCATTTT.

The chain is built from TRBV15 and TRBJ2-5; D unclear. Between the trimmed V and J ends, which lost 3 bases and 0 bases, there was a span of 14 bases. There are 16 residues in the CDR3. Germline assignment: CDR1 LNHNV and CDR2 YYDKDF (reference sequence). CDR3 coding DNA: TGTGCCACCAGCAGTGGTAGCATTACGTACCAAGAGACCCAGTACTTC. Its translation is CATSSGSITYQETQYF.

J is TRBJ2-3 and V is TRBV7-3; D may be TRBD2 (6 bases). The CDR3 is made up of 14 amino acids. The V gene's germline CDR1 is SGHTA and CDR2 FQGTGA. V gave up 1 base and J gave up 3 bases, with 8 bases separating them. The CDR3 bases are TGTGCCAGCAGCTTAAGGGCGGGAACAGATACGCAGTATTTT. Protein: CASSLRAGTDTQYF.

The chain employs TRBV9 and TRBJ2-7; 9 nucleotides match TRBD1. Per the germline V gene, CDR1 is SGDLS and CDR2 is YYNGEE. The CDR3 runs 15 residues. Losses at the gene ends were 0 bases for V and 5 bases for J; bases not matched to a gene: 6. The CDR3 spells CASSVVTGGLHEQYF. For the CDR3, the DNA is TGTGCCAGCAGCGTAGTAACAGGGGGCTTGCACGAGCAGTACTTC.

This clone was seen only once. The chain couples TRBV11-2 to TRBJ1-2; D perhaps matches TRBD1 (5 bases). Germline V gives CDR1 SGHAT, CDR2 FQNNGV. The V end lost 4 bases, the J end lost 8 bases, and 17 bases lay between the germline ends. This CDR3 has 14 amino acids. The CDR3 region has the DNA TGTGCCAGCAGCTCGACAGCTCAACTAAGGGGCTACACCTTC. Translation gives CASSSTAQLRGYTF.

The J gene is TRBJ2-1, the V gene TRBV3-1 (or the pseudogene TRBV3-2), with 7 bases aligning to TRBD1. The CDR3 consists of 16 residues. Looked up from germline, CDR1 is LGHDT and CDR2 is YNNKEL (reference sequence). V was clipped by 5 bases and J by 3 bases; unmatched bases: 10. CDR3 residues: CASSETMTGLYNEQFF. DNA for the CDR3: TGTGCCAGCAGCGAAACCATGACAGGGCTCTACAATGAGCAGTTCTTC.

The rearrangement links TRBV6-5 to TRBJ1-2; no definite D call. V was trimmed by 9 bases and J by 0 bases, leaving 11 bases between them. This CDR3 has 13 residues. The germline gives CDR1 MNHEY, CDR2 SVGAGI. The CDR3 sequence: CASSRDTNYGYTF. The CDR3 DNA is TGTGCCAGTTCCCGAGACACTAACTATGGCTACACCTTC.

The chain has TRBV5-1 and TRBJ2-3; 10 bases are a match to TRBD1. The V segment lost 3 bases and the J segment 4 bases; nucleotides outside the gene matches: 5. This CDR3 comprises 15 residues. Per germline, CDR1 SGHRS and CDR2 YFSETQ. CDR3 nucleotide sequence: TGCGCCAGCAGCTCGTTGACAGGGGGCTCAGATACGCAGTATTTT. Translating it yields CASSSLTGGSDTQYF.

This chain uses TRBV11-3 with TRBJ2-2; 9 nucleotides line up with TRBD2. With V trimmed by 6 bases and J by 1 base, 0 bases remained unmatched. Per the germline V gene, CDR1 is SGHNT and CDR2 is YENEEA. The CDR3 runs 14 residues. In DNA, the CDR3 is TGTGCCAGCAGAGCGGGAGGGAACACCGGGGAGCTGTTTTTT. Protein sequence: CASRAGGNTGELFF.

The genes are TRBV20-1 and TRBJ2-2; 8 nucleotides line up with TRBD1. J was trimmed by 5 bases and V by 3 bases; bases with no gene match: 8. This CDR3 is built from 15 residues. Germline CDR1 DFQATT, CDR2 SNEGSKA (reference sequence). CDR3 sequence (DNA): TGCAGTGCTAGTAGGCAGGGGGCGCGTACCGGGGAGCTGTTTTTT. Its translation: CSASRQGARTGELFF.

V gene TRBV5-1 combines with J gene TRBJ2-2; TRBD1 aligns across 9 bases. In germline, CDR1 is SGHRS, CDR2 YFSETQ. The CDR3 consists of 16 residues. Trimming cost V 4 bases and J 5 bases; bases outside gene matches: 9. The CDR3 DNA reads TGCGCCAGCAGCCGTCCTCGGGACAGGGCAACCGGGGAGCTGTTTTTT. It translates to CASSRPRDRATGELFF.

The V and J genes are TRBV5-1 and TRBJ1-4; D is possibly TRBD1 (5 bases). This CDR3 comprises 15 residues. The ends were cut back, 2 bases at V and 7 bases at J, with 15 bases in the middle. Germline lookup yields CDR1 SGHRS and CDR2 YFSETQ. The CDR3: CASSFAWAGGEKLFF. The CDR3 region has the DNA TGCGCCAGCAGCTTTGCGTGGGCCGGGGGTGAAAAACTGTTTTTT.

The rearrangement joins TRBV5-5 to TRBJ2-2; 8 bases are a match to TRBD1. There are 16 residues in the CDR3. Germline CDR1 SGHKS, CDR2 YYEKEE (reference sequence). The trim removed 3 bases at V and 3 bases at J, leaving 7 bases unmatched. CDR3 amino acids: CASSSRQGRDTGELFF. Here the CDR3 DNA reads TGTGCCAGCAGCTCTAGACAGGGGCGGGACACCGGGGAGCTGTTTTTT.

The V gene is TRBV19, the J gene TRBJ1-2; no clear D gene. The CDR3 contains 13 residues. Germline V gene sequence: CDR1 LNHDA, CDR2 SQIVND (reference sequence). V lost 6 bases, J lost 6 bases, and 14 bases lay in between. CDR3 in DNA: TGTGCCAGTAGACTCCGGGGAGGAAATGGCTACACCTTC. This translates into CASRLRGGNGYTF.

J is TRBJ2-5 and V is TRBV7-9, with TRBD1 matching 8 bases. The J segment lost 5 bases and the V segment lost 4 bases, leaving 9 bases of the junction unmatched. CDR3 length: 15 amino acids. Looked up from germline, CDR1 is SEHNR and CDR2 is FQNEAQ (reference sequence). The DNA for the CDR3 is TGTGCCAGCAGCTCCCGGACAGGGCGAGGGGAGACCCAGTACTTC. This sequence encodes CASSSRTGRGETQYF. Full variable domain (rest looked up from reference TRBV7-9 and TRBJ2-5): DTGVSQNPRHKITKRGQNVTFRCDPISEHNRLYWYRQTLGQGPEFLTYFQNEAQLEKSRLLSDRFSAERPKGSFSTLEIQRTEQGDSAMYLCASSSRTGRGETQYFGPGTRLLVL.

The chain has TRBV9 and TRBJ2-1, with TRBD2 as a possible D gene (5 bases). This CDR3 is 12 amino acids long. Germline CDR1 and CDR2: SGDLS and YYNGEE. V lost 2 bases and J lost 8, with 8 bases in between. CDR3 nucleotides: TGTGCCAGCAGCGTCGGGGTCGATGAGCAGTTCTTC. It codes for CASSVGVDEQFF. Supplemented by reference TRBV9 and TRBJ2-1, the full variable domain reads DSGVTQTPKHLITATGQRVTLRCSPRSGDLSVYWYQQSLDQGLQFLIQYYNGEERAKGNILERFSAQQFPDLHSELNLSSLELGDSALYFCASSVGVDEQFFGPGTRLTVL.

The V call is TRBV2, the J call TRBJ2-5, with 7 positions matching TRBD2. Trimming took 1 base from V and 5 from J; bases not matched to a gene: 10. This CDR3 spans 16 amino acids. Germline CDR1 reads SNHLY; CDR2 reads FYNNEI. CDR3: CASSEVGLTNSETQYF. For the CDR3, the DNA is TGTGCCAGCAGTGAAGTGGGACTAACCAATTCGGAGACCCAGTACTTC.

The V gene is TRBV19, the J gene TRBJ2-1; a weak D match, TRBD2 (7 bases). Trimming stripped 2 bases from V and 0 bases from J, with 11 bases between. The CDR3 has 16 amino acids. Germline-derived CDR1 and CDR2 are LNHDA and SQIVND (reference sequence). The CDR3 loop is CASSIRRGHSYNEQFF. The CDR3, as DNA: TGTGCCAGTAGTATACGGCGGGGGCACTCCTACAATGAGCAGTTCTTC.